This T cell receptor beta chain emerged from a study of beta chain features in type 1 diabetes. Study-wide results and limits: TCRB CDR3s from Type 1 diabetes patients were moderately but significantly shorter in all four CD4+ subsets.

Blood was collected once per donor into heparin, averaging about 116 mL. Stem cell-like memory, regulatory, central memory and naive CD4+ cells were sorted via CD45RO/CCR7/CD25/CD127/CD95/CD27. The authors reverse transcribed all of the isolated RNA, so sequencing captured expressed TCRB transcripts. Assay: immunoSEQ multiplex PCR; the TCRdb copy retains only in-frame clones and omits some. The profile shows 250,000 to 300,000 clones, approximately 14% of them singletons. This clone appeared a few times. Its matching antigen is unknown. The CDR3 length is 16 residues. The V end was cut by 4 bases, the J end by 0 bases, with 12 bases between. Germline CDR1 is SNHLY and CDR2 is FYNNEI.

The chain joins TRBV2 to TRBJ2-2; D uncertain. Sequenced material: naive CD4+ T cells from blood. This clonotype was obtained from a man aged 25 to 45 with type 1 diabetes. CDR3 DNA: TGTGCCAGCAGTGTCACATCGCCCGCGAACACCGGGGAGCTGTTTTTT. Protein sequence: CASSVTSPANTGELFF.